This T cell receptor (beta chain) was documented in a study of control samples from healthy donors and cancer patients. The CDR3 consists of 13 residues. Germline V gene sequence: CDR1 DFQATT, CDR2 SNEGSKA (reference sequence). V was cut by 3 bases and J by 7 bases, with 13 bases left in between. Only in-frame clones appear in the TCRdb table, and some are missing; sequencing was by immunoSEQ multiplex PCR. The table includes about 82,000 clones, 94% detected once. Sequencing input: blood. The chain joins TRBV20-1 to TRBJ1-5; D perhaps matches TRBD1 (6 bases). The receptor's source is a woman aged 18-29 years in good health. Here the CDR3 reads CSASEGGWQPQHF. In DNA form, the CDR3 reads TGCAGTGCTAGTGAGGGGGGTTGGCAGCCCCAGCATTTT.